The sequence of this T cell receptor (beta chain) was determined in a study of control samples from healthy donors and cancer patients. Profiled with immunoSEQ multiplex PCR; TCRdb holds only in-frame clones, not every one. The sample shows 150,000 to 200,000 clones, 90% to 95% of them seen only once. With 1 base removed from V and 0 bases from J, the gap between germline ends came to 9 bases. The CDR3 has 15 amino acids. In germline, CDR1 is SGHRS, CDR2 YFSETQ. V is TRBV5-1 and J is TRBJ2-3, with D unclear. What was sequenced was blood. The receptor comes from a woman in her 30s in good health. The CDR3 sequence is CASSLNTASTDTQYF. CDR3 sequence (DNA): TGCGCCAGCAGCTTGAATACAGCTAGCACAGATACGCAGTATTTT.